The present T cell receptor beta chain was sequenced within a study of response to subunit inactivated influenza vaccine. TCRdb independently ran MiXCR on the RT-PCR reads; one entry per CDR3 protein. Among some 500,000 distinct CDR3 sequences listed, approximately 15% were seen once. Trimming took 3 bases from V and 5 from J, leaving 13 bases between them. The CDR3 consists of 14 residues. In germline, CDR1 is SGHAT, CDR2 FQDESV (reference sequence). Sequenced material: CD4+ T cells sorted from PBMCs, taken less than 25 months after vaccination. The receptor was isolated from a man between 50 and 75 years old who received an inactivated influenza vaccine. This chain joins TRBV11-1 and TRBJ1-1; D is possibly TRBD1 (5 bases). The CDR3, as DNA: TGTGCCAGCAGCTTCCCAGGGCTAGGAACTGAAGCTTTCTTT. Its protein product is CASSFPGLGTEAFF.